The 11 T cell receptor beta chains in this list originate from one sample, sequenced in a study of T cells of healthy individuals. TCRdb called the 5' RACE reads again in MiXCR, with one record for every CDR3 protein. This table holds 60,000 to 70,000 distinct CDR3 sequences, 15% to 20% found once. All receptors come from a human donor in good health.

The chain combines TRBV4-3 with TRBJ2-7, with 7 bases aligning to TRBD2. Unmatched junction bases numbered 6, after V lost 4 bases and J lost 0 bases. The length of the CDR3 is 15 residues. Germline CDR1 reads LGHNA; CDR2 reads YSLEER. CDR3 DNA: TGCGCCAGCAGCCGGAGTAGCGGGTCCTCCTACGAGCAGTACTTC. Amino acids: CASSRSSGSSYEQYF.

The V call is TRBV2, the J call TRBJ1-5; D not resolved. Germline CDR1 and CDR2: SNHLY and FYNNEI. V gave up 2 bases and J gave up 8 bases, with 10 bases separating them. This CDR3 contains 13 residues. The CDR3 loop reads CASSESGYEPQHF. The CDR3 coding sequence is TGTGCCAGCAGTGAATCGGGGTACGAGCCCCAGCATTTT.

V and J are TRBV28 and TRBJ2-5; 13 bases line up with TRBD2. The trim removed 7 bases at V and 2 bases at J, leaving 7 bases unmatched. The CDR3 covers 16 residues. Germline V gene lookup returns CDR1 MDHEN and CDR2 SYDVKM. The CDR3 sequence: CASITSGGVNQETQYF. The CDR3 nucleotides are TGTGCCAGCATAACTAGCGGGGGGGTCAATCAAGAGACCCAGTACTTC. The variable domain in full, with the rest retrieved from reference TRBV28 and TRBJ2-5, is DVKVTQSSRYLVKRTGEKVFLECVQDMDHENMFWYRQDPGLGLRLIYFSYDVKMKEKGDIPEGYSVSREKKERFSLILESASTNQTSMYLCASITSGGVNQETQYFGPGTRLLVL.

This clonotype was picked up many times. This chain joins TRBV9 and TRBJ2-5; tentatively, D is TRBD1 (5 bases). Trimming took 6 bases from V and 5 from J, leaving 11 bases between them. CDR3 length: 12 amino acids. Germline-derived CDR1 and CDR2 are SGDLS and YYNGEE. CDR3 amino acids: CASNQGFETQYF. CDR3 bases: TGTGCCAGCAACCAGGGATTTGAGACCCAGTACTTC.

This clonotype was observed at least ten times. V is TRBV15 and J is TRBJ2-7; a possible D gene is TRBD1 (5 bases). Between the trimmed V and J ends, which lost 0 bases and 1 base, there was a span of 7 bases. The CDR3 spans 14 residues. Germline V lookup: CDR1 LNHNV, CDR2 YYDKDF (reference sequence). The CDR3 DNA reads as TGTGCCACCAGCAGAGAAGGGGAATCCTACGAGCAGTACTTC. Translating it yields CATSREGESYEQYF.

This clonotype was observed at least ten times. The chain has TRBV20-1 and TRBJ2-1; possible D gene TRBD2, 6 bases. Germline V lookup: CDR1 DFQATT, CDR2 SNEGSKA (reference sequence). The CDR3 loop spans 16 amino acids. V lost 2 bases and J 0 bases, leaving 14 bases between the germline ends. Here the CDR3 reads CSARIADPTSYNEQFF. The CDR3 DNA reads as TGCAGTGCTAGAATAGCGGACCCTACCTCCTACAATGAGCAGTTCTTC.

This rearrangement joins TRBV6-2 or TRBV6-3 to TRBJ1-1; no clear D gene. The CDR3 is made up of 11 amino acids. V was clipped by 6 bases and J by 7 bases, with 9 bases between them. Germline values: CDR1 MNHEY, CDR2 SVGEGT. CDR3 in DNA: TGTGCCAGCAGAGATTACAGTGAAGCTTTCTTT. Protein: CASRDYSEAFF.

This clonotype has just a few counts. The chain is built from TRBV27 and TRBJ2-2, with unresolved D. This CDR3 has 15 residues. The ends were cut back, 3 bases at V and 1 base at J, with 9 bases in the middle. Germline CDR1 is MNHEY and CDR2 is SMNVEV (reference sequence). The CDR3 bases are TGTGCCAGCAGTTTTACGGGCCTGAACACCGGGGAGCTGTTTTTT. It is translated as CASSFTGLNTGELFF.

This clonotype has at least ten counts. This sequence joins TRBV20-1 and TRBJ2-3; D remains ambiguous. V was cut by 6 bases and J by 2 bases, with 9 bases left in between. CDR3 length: 12 residues. The germline V gene encodes CDR1 DFQATT and CDR2 SNEGSKA (reference sequence). CDR3 residues: CSARRHTDTQYF. The CDR3 nucleotides are TGCAGTGCGAGGCGCCACACAGATACGCAGTATTTT.

This chain links TRBV12-3 or TRBV12-4 with TRBJ2-1; 11 bases map to TRBD1. Trimming removed 5 bases from V and 6 bases from J; junction bases left unmatched: 6. CDR3 size: 15 residues. DNA for the CDR3: TGTGCCAGCAGTCCCGGGACAGGGGGTACCAATGAGCAGTTCTTC. It translates to CASSPGTGGTNEQFF.

The table lists this clonotype with many counts. CDR3 residues: CASRRDSWSSYNSPLHF. CDR3 nucleotides: TGTGCCAGCAGGAGGGACAGTTGGAGCTCCTATAATTCACCCCTCCACTTT. The gene calls are TRBV27 and TRBJ1-6, with 7 bases fitting TRBD1. This CDR3 spans 17 amino acids. Trimming took 6 bases from V and 0 from J; bases not matched to a gene: 8. Germline CDR1 MNHEY, CDR2 SMNVEV (reference sequence).